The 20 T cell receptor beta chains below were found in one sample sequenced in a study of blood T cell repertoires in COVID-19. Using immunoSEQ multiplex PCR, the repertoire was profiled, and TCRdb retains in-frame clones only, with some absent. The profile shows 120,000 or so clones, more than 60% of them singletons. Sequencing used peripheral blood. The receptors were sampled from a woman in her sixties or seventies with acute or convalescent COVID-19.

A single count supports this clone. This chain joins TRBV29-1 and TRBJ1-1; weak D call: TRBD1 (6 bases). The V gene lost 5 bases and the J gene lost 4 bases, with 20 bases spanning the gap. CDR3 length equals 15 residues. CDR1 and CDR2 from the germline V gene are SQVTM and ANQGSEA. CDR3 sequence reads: CSVLLQLARGTEAFF. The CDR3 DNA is TGCAGCGTTTTACTCCAACTCGCCAGGGGCACTGAAGCTTTCTTT.

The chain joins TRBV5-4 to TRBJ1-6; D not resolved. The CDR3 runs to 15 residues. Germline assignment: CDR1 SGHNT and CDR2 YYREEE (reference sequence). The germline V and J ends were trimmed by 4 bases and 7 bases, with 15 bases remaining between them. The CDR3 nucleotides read TGTGCCAGCAGCCTGAACGGGAGGAGGAATTCACCCCTCCACTTT. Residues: CASSLNGRRNSPLHF.

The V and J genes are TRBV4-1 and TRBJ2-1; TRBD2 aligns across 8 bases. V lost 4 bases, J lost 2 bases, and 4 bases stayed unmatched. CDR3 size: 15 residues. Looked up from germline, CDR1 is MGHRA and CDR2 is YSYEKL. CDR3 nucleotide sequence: TGCGCCAGCAGCCTTGCGGGGGGACCCTACAATGAGCAGTTCTTC. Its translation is CASSLAGGPYNEQFF.

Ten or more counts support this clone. Here the CDR3 DNA reads TGTGCCAGCAGCTCCGGACAGTACTATAATTCACCCCTCCACTTT. It specifies CASSSGQYYNSPLHF. The gene calls are TRBV5-4 and TRBJ1-6, with a tentative D call TRBD1 (6 bases). The CDR3 totals 15 residues. Trimming stripped 3 bases from V and 3 bases from J, with 10 bases between. Germline V gene lookup returns CDR1 SGHNT and CDR2 YYREEE (reference sequence). The full variable domain, completed using reference TRBV5-4 and TRBJ1-6, is ETGVTQSPTHLIKTRGQQVTLRCSSQSGHNTVSWYQQALGQGPQFIFQYYREEENGRGNFPPRFSGLQFPNYSSELNVNALELDDSALYLCASSSGQYYNSPLHFGNGTRLTVT.

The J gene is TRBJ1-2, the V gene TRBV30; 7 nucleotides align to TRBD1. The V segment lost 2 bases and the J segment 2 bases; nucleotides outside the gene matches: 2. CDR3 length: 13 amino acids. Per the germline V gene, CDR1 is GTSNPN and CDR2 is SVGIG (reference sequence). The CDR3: CAWSLGQNYGYTF. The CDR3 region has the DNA TGTGCCTGGAGTCTGGGACAGAACTATGGCTACACCTTC.

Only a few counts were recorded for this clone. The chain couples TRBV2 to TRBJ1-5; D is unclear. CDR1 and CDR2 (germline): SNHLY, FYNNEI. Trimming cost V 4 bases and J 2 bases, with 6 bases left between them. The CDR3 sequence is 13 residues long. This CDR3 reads CASSASGNQPQHF. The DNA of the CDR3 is TGTGCCAGCAGTGCATCAGGCAATCAGCCCCAGCATTTT.

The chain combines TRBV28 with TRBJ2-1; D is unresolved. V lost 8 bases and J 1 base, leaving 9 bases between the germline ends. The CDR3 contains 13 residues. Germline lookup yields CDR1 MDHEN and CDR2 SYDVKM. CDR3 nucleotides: TGTGCCAGCTTAGATCGGTCCTACAATGAGCAGTTCTTC. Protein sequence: CASLDRSYNEQFF.

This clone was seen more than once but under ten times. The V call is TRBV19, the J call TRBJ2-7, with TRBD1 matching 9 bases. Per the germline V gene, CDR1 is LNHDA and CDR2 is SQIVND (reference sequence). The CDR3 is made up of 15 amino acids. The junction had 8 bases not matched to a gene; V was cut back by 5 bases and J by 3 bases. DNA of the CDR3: TGTGCCAGTAGTCCAGGACAGGGGATTGACTACGAGCAGTACTTC. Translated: CASSPGQGIDYEQYF.

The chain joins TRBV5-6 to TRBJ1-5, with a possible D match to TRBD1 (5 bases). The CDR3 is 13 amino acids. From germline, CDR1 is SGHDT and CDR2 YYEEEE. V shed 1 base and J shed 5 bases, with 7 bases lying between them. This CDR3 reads CASSLFRDQPQHF. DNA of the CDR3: TGTGCCAGCAGCTTGTTCAGGGATCAGCCCCAGCATTTT.

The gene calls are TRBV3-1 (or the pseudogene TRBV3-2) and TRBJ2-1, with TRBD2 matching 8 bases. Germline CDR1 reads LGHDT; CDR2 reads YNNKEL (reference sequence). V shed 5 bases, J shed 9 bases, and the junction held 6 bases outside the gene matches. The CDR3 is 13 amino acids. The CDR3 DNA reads TGTGCCAGCAGCTTAGGGACTAGGACTGAGCAGTTCTTC. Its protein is CASSLGTRTEQFF.

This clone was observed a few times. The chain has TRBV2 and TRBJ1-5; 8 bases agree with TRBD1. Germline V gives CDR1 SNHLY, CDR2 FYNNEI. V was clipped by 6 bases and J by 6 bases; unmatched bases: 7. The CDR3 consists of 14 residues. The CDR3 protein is CASSKTGVGQPQHF. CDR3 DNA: TGTGCCAGCAGCAAGACAGGGGTTGGTCAGCCCCAGCATTTT.

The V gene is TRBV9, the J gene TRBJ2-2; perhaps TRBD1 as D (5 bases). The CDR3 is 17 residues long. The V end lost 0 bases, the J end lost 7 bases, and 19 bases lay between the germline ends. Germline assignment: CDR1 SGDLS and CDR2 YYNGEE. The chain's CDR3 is CASSVGPGAAVGGELFF. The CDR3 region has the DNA TGTGCCAGCAGCGTAGGGCCTGGGGCCGCAGTAGGCGGGGAGCTGTTTTTT.

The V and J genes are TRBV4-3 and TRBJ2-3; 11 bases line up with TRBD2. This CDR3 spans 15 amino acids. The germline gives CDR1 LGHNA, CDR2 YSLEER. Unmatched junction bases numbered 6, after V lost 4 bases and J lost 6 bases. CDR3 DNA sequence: TGCGCCAGCAGCCCTCGACTAGCGGGGACGGATACGCAGTATTTT. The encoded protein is CASSPRLAGTDTQYF.

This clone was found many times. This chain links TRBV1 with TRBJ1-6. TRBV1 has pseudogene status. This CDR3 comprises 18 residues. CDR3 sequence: CTSSQSPSGGFTGSPLHF. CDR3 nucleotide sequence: TGCACCAGCAGCCAATCCCCTTCGGGGGGATTTACTGGTTCACCCCTCCACTTT.

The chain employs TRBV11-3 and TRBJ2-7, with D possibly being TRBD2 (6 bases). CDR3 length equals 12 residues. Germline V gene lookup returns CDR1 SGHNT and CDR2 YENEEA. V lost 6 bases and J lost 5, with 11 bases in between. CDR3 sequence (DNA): TGTGCCAGCAGTGGAGGGTCCCACGAGCAGTACTTC. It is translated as CASSGGSHEQYF.

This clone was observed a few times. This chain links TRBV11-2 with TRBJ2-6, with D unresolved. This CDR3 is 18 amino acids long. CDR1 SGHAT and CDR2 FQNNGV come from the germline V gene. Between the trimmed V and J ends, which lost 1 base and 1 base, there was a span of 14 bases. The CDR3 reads CASSLGQQTFSGANVLTF. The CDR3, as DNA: TGTGCCAGCAGCTTAGGGCAGCAGACTTTTTCTGGGGCCAACGTCCTGACTTTC. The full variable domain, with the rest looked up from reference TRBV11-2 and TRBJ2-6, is EAGVAQSPRYKIIEKRQSVAFWCNPISGHATLYWYQQILGQGPKLLIQFQNNGVVDDSQLPKDRFSAERLKGVDSTLKIQPAKLEDSAVYLCASSLGQQTFSGANVLTFGAGSRLTVL.

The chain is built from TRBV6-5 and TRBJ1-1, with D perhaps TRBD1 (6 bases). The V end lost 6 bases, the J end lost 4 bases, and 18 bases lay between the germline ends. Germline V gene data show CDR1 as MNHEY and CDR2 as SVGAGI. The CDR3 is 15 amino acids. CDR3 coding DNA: TGTGCCAGCAGAATACAGGGAGGGAAGATCACTGAAGCTTTCTTT. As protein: CASRIQGGKITEAFF.

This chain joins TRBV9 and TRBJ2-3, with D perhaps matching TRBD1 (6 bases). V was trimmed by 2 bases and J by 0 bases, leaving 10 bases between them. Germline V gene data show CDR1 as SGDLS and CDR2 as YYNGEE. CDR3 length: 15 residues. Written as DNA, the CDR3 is TGTGCCAGCAGCGTGGGGGCCCTTAGCACAGATACGCAGTATTTT. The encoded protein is CASSVGALSTDTQYF.

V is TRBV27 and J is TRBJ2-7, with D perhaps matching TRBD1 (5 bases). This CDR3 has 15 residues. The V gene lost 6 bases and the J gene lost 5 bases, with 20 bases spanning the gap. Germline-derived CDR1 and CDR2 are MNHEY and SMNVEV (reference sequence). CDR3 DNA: TGTGCCAGCAGGCGGTCGAGCCAGGGCTCGGACGAGCAGTACTTC. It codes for CASRRSSQGSDEQYF.

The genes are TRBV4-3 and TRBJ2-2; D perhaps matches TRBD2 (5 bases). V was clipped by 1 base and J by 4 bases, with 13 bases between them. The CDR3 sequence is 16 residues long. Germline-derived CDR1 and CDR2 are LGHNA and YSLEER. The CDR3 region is CASSQAVGLSTGELFF. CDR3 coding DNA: TGCGCCAGCAGCCAAGCGGTAGGACTGTCCACCGGGGAGCTGTTTTTT.